The TCR beta chain described here comes from a study of blood T cells in healthy people across ages. Study-wide results and limits: Shifts in expanded clonotypes may have been confounded by donor CMV status, which was unknown.

Together with a sample-barcoded 5' primer, a J-beta primer mix was included in a second PCR lasting about 6 to 11 cycles. Unique molecular identifiers of 12 random nucleotides labeled each cDNA. TCRdb reprocessed the 5' RACE reads via MiXCR and lists one record per CDR3 protein. The data contain 1.8 million or so distinct CDR3 sequences, roughly two fifths of them singletons. There are a few counts of this clonotype. Antigen: not known. Sequencing was performed on blood. This clonotype was obtained from a human donor in good health.

CDR3 sequence (DNA): TGTGCCAGCAGCCAAGATCGAGGGACAGGGGGGGACTATGGCTACACCTTC. Its protein product is CASSQDRGTGGDYGYTF. This chain uses TRBV3-1 with TRBJ1-2; TRBD1 matches 11 bases. The ends lost 0 bases at V and 3 bases at J; junction bases unmatched: 6. The germline gives CDR1 LGHDT, CDR2 YNNKEL (reference sequence). The CDR3 covers 17 residues.